This TCR beta chain originates from a study of PD-L1 blockade in urothelial cancer (TCRdb year 2017). Broadly, across the study: Therapy was started in the mid-2010s for all patients, and atezolizumab 1,200 mg was administered intravenously every 3 weeks. About 90% of the 29 patients were identified as males with urothelial cancer of bladder origin, and a prior smoking history was reported by 18 of 29 patients. Patients had an ECOG performance status of 0 or 1 and had received between 0 and 3 prior chemotherapy regimens. Blood samples were analyzed 3 weeks after the start of treatment (second dose) and 6 weeks after the start of treatment. Blood samples yielded a median of roughly 140,000 T cells and roughly 80,000 unique TCRs, with median clonality roughly 0.085. Somatic, immune and clinical correlates of response to PD-L1 blockade with atezolizumab in urothelial cancer were the focus of an exploratory multi-omic analysis. Pretreatment tumor samples, along with matched peripheral blood collected serially before and after atezolizumab treatment, underwent TCR sequencing. Durable clinical benefit was defined as progression-free survival longer than 6 months, and TCR features were also tested against progression-free and overall survival. In the same patients, whole exome sequencing and RNA sequencing of pretreatment tumors were performed in addition to TCR sequencing. Durable clinical benefit was achieved by nine patients but not by the remaining 20. Pretreatment blood TCR-seq was available for 27 to 30 patients, at least one posttreatment blood collection was obtained for around 25 patients, and tumor TCR-seq was available for around 25 patients. Overall results and qualifications from the work: Because of the small sample size (n = 29) and the many exploratory analyses performed, the results are intended to be regarded as hypothesis-generating. Patients with durable benefit showed greater expansion of tumor-associated TCR clones in peripheral blood 3 weeks after starting treatment (n ≈ 23, p = 0.022). A pretreatment peripheral blood TCR clonality below the median was linked to improved progression-free and overall survival.

To estimate absolute template abundance from read counts, synthetic TCR analog templates were spiked into each PCR. Using the immunoSEQ assay, TCRbeta CDR3 regions were amplified from genomic DNA with bias-controlled V and J gene primers. Sequencing of rearranged TCRbeta segments was done at approximately 20X coverage. Per the original workflow: Sequencing errors were corrected by clustering and CDR3s were annotated against IMGT to assign V, D and J genes. Only productive TCRbeta rearrangements were used in downstream analyses, excluding out-of-frame or stop-codon sequences. Clonality was calculated as one minus the Shannon entropy normalized by the log of the number of unique productive sequences. Clones differing between time points or between blood and tumor were identified using Fisher's exact test with Benjamini-Hochberg correction, with an adjusted p below 0.01 applied as the threshold. As stored in TCRdb, this immuneACCESS dataset retains in-frame rearrangements with V and J assigned. A fraction of the clones does not appear; measured against another copy, unresolved V genes explain less than half of the discrepancy, and the remainder lacks a known reason. V and J calls and clone size are copied from that table; D and trimming were computed from the DNA. This sample comprises around 50,000 clones, approximately 85% of them detected only once. The leading ten clones occupy approximately 2% of the sample.

As concerns this clone: Its antigen is not yet known. Per-nucleotide qualities are absent, and no much larger clonotype sits a single base away.

The label giving this sample's time point can be read as: peripheral blood 6 weeks after treatment start. A cohort of about 31 patients with locally advanced or metastatic urothelial carcinoma, treated at Memorial Sloan Kettering on a trial protocol, was included. Peripheral blood mononuclear cells were collected pretreatment and during treatment, at between 1 and 8 total time points per patient. The Qiagen DNeasy Blood extraction kit was used to purify genomic DNA from total PBMCs and tumor samples. PBMCs were collected pretreatment and during treatment, and were isolated and stored as previously described. The input for sequencing was PBMCs, taken around atezolizumab (anti-PD-L1) treatment. The clonotype originates from a man aged 50 to 59 with urothelial cancer.

The CDR3 sequence is CAWVPTSGPNTQYF. The DNA sequence reads TGTGCCTGGGTCCCGACTAGCGGGCCGAATACGCAGTATTTT. The rearrangement joined TRBV30 to TRBJ2-3; TRBD2 lines up with 10 middle nucleotides. The germline V gene (reference sequence) supplies CDR1 GTSNPN and CDR2 SVGIG. Reading from cysteine to phenylalanine, the CDR3 counts 14 amino acids. Only CDR3 DNA remains: 42 bases, in frame from the first base. At the junction V is shortened by 5 bases and J by 7 bases; bases outside the gene matches: 9.